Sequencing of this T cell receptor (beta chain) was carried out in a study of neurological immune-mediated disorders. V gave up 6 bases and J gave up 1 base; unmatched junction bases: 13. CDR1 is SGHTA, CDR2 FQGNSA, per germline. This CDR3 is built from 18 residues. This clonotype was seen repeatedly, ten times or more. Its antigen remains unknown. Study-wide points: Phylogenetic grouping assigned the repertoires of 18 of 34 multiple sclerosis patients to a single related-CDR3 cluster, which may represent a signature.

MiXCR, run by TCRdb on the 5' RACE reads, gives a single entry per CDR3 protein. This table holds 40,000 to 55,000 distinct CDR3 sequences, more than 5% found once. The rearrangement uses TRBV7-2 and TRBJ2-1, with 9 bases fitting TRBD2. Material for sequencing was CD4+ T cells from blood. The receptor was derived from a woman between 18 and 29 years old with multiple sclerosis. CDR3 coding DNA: TGTGCCAGCAGTTACCGTTCCAAAGCGGGAGGATCCTACAATGAGCAGTTCTTC. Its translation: CASSYRSKAGGSYNEQFF.